This is a list of T cell receptor beta chains from one sample in a study of shared clonotypes between healthy human individuals. Data came from immunoSEQ multiplex PCR; TCRdb stores just in-frame clones and leaves some out. The table records roughly 2,000,000 clones, about 94% of them present only once. The material sequenced was naive CD8+ T cells sorted from blood. Receptors were obtained from a man between 18 and 35 years old in good health. The CDR3 runs from the conserved cysteine through the conserved F or W. A D gene is named only where the DNA matches it firmly. A clone size is listed for some rows: how often the clone was seen (once, few, many), or a class if it is expanded.

.	TRBV2	.	TRBJ2-2	TGTGCCAGCAGTGAAATAGGGGGCGGGAACGGGGAGCTGTTTTTT	CASSEIGGGNGELFF
TRBD2	TRBV7-9	.	TRBJ2-2	TGTGCCAGCAGTCACGTACTAGCGGGAGTATATACCGGGGAGCTGTTTTTT	CASSHVLAGVYTGELFF
.	TRBV27	.	TRBJ2-7	TGTGCCAGCAGGATAGGGGGGGCCTACGAGCAGTACTTC	CASRIGGAYEQYF
TRBD2	TRBV27	.	TRBJ2-3	TGTGCCAGCAGGACGGGAGGATCTAGCACAGATACGCAGTATTTT	CASRTGGSSTDTQYF
.	TRBV30	.	TRBJ1-6	TGTGCCTCAAAACATTCCACCTATAATTCACCCCTCCACTTT	CASKHSTYNSPLHF
.	TRBV29-1	.	TRBJ2-2	TGCAGCGTCGGTGGTGACAGCACGAACACCGGGGAGCTGTTTTTT	CSVGGDSTNTGELFF
TRBD1	TRBV7-6	.	TRBJ2-1	TGTGCCAGCAGTACCCCGGGACAGGGGGTGATGAGCAATGAGCAGTTCTTC	CASSTPGQGVMSNEQFF
TRBD2	TRBV9	.	TRBJ2-7	TGTGCCAGCAGCGTAGCTGCGGGAGGGGGCTACGAGCAGTACTTC	CASSVAAGGGYEQYF
TRBD2	TRBV9	.	TRBJ2-3	TGTGCCAGCAGCGTAGCGGCTAGCGGGGACTTATCCACAGATACGCAGTATTTT	CASSVAASGDLSTDTQYF
TRBD1	TRBV5-4	.	TRBJ1-1	TGTGCCAGCAGCAACCGGGACAGGGGGCCCGCTGAAGCTTTCTTT	CASSNRDRGPAEAFF
TRBD2	TRBV7-6	.	TRBJ2-2	TGTGCCAGCAGCGCTCTATACGGGGACGGGGGGACCGGGGAGCTGTTTTTT	CASSALYGDGGTGELFF
.	TRBV13	.	TRBJ1-3	TGTGCCAGCAGCTTGGGGGTTGGAAACACCATATATTTT	CASSLGVGNTIYF
TRBD2	TRBV7-9	.	TRBJ2-5	TGTGCCAGCATTGGGACTATAGAGACCCAGTACTTC	CASIGTIETQYF
.	TRBV20-1	.	TRBJ1-1	TGCAGTGCTTTACGGAACACTGAAGCTTTCTTT	CSALRNTEAFF
.	TRBV13	.	TRBJ2-7	TGTGCCAGCAGCTTAGAGGGCGGCTCCTACGAGCAGTACTTC	CASSLEGGSYEQYF
.	TRBV9	.	TRBJ1-2	TGTGCCAGCAGCGAGGGAGGCGGACAGCCAATAGGCTACACCTTC	CASSEGGGQPIGYTF
TRBD1	TRBV2	.	TRBJ2-7	TGTGCCAGCAGCGAGGCCCGACAGGGAGTGTACGAGCAGTACTTC	CASSEARQGVYEQYF
.	TRBV19	.	TRBJ2-4	TGTGCCAGTAGTATAGCGGCAGTCAGCATTCAGTACTTC	CASSIAAVSIQYF
.	TRBV25-1	.	TRBJ2-7	TGTGCCAGCAGTGGTCGGGAACAACCCTACGAGCAGTACTTC	CASSGREQPYEQYF
.	TRBV7-6	.	TRBJ2-2	TGTGCCAGCAGCTTAGCGATCATTGGGGAGCTGTTTTTT	CASSLAIIGELFF
TRBD2	TRBV15	once	TRBJ2-7	TGTGCCACCAGCAGAGGCGGGAGCTCAACGGGCGAGCAGTACTTC	CATSRGGSSTGEQYF
TRBD2	TRBV10-2	.	TRBJ2-5	TGCGCCAGCAGTGGGTCGATGACTAGCCCATTTAGGGAGACCCAGTACTTC	CASSGSMTSPFRETQYF
.	TRBV6-5	.	TRBJ2-4	TGTGCCAGCAGGATCCTGAACGGGAACATTCAGTACTTC	CASRILNGNIQYF
TRBD1	TRBV5-6	.	TRBJ2-3	TGTGCCAGCAGCATCGAAACAGGGGGCGCCTCAGATACGCAGTATTTT	CASSIETGGASDTQYF
.	TRBV2	.	TRBJ2-3	TGTGCCAGCAGTGGCCACGCCGACTCACGCCGCACAGATACGCAGTATTTT	CASSGHADSRRTDTQYF
TRBD1	TRBV6-1	.	TRBJ2-3	TGTGCCAGCAGTGAGGGCAGGGGGCGTTCAGATACGCAGTATTTT	CASSEGRGRSDTQYF
TRBD1	TRBV27	.	TRBJ1-5	TGTGCCAGCAGTTCATCCGACAGGGGGCATCAGCCCCAGCATTTT	CASSSSDRGHQPQHF
.	TRBV6-1	.	TRBJ2-2	TGTGCCAGCAGTGCGTTACAGGGTTTGGGCACCGGGGAGCTGTTTTTT	CASSALQGLGTGELFF
.	TRBV6-1	.	TRBJ2-1	TGTGCCAGCAGTGAATGGGGGGAACAGGAGGGCGATGAGCAGTTCTTC	CASSEWGEQEGDEQFF
.	TRBV28	.	TRBJ1-5	TGTGCCAGCAGTTTCTTGGCTGTCGGGCAGCCCCAGCATTTT	CASSFLAVGQPQHF
.	TRBV4-1	.	TRBJ2-1	TGCGCCAGCAGCCAACACTACAATGAGCAGTTCTTC	CASSQHYNEQFF
TRBD1	TRBV19	.	TRBJ2-2	TGTGCCAGTAGTGGGCGGCAGGGGGTTATAACCGGGGAGCTGTTTTTT	CASSGRQGVITGELFF
.	TRBV2	.	TRBJ1-4	TGTGCCAGCAGTGAAGTCCCGACAGCAACTAATGAAAAACTGTTTTTT	CASSEVPTATNEKLFF
.	TRBV12-5	.	TRBJ2-1	TGTGCTAGTGGGGGGCAGGGCCCCTACAATGAGCAGTTCTTC	CASGGQGPYNEQFF
.	TRBV6-1	.	TRBJ2-2	TGTGCCAGCATAGCCGGGGAGCTGTTTTTT	CASIAGELFF
TRBD1	TRBV28	.	TRBJ2-7	TGTGCCAGCAGTTTGGGACAGATTTACGAGCAGTACTTC	CASSLGQIYEQYF
TRBD1	TRBV7-2	.	TRBJ2-1	TGTGCCAGCAGCTTAGAAGGGGGCGCTTACAATGAGCAGTTCTTC	CASSLEGGAYNEQFF
TRBD1	TRBV4-3	.	TRBJ2-3	TGCGCCAGCAGCCAAGATCGGGGACAGGGAGGCACAGATACGCAGTATTTT	CASSQDRGQGGTDTQYF